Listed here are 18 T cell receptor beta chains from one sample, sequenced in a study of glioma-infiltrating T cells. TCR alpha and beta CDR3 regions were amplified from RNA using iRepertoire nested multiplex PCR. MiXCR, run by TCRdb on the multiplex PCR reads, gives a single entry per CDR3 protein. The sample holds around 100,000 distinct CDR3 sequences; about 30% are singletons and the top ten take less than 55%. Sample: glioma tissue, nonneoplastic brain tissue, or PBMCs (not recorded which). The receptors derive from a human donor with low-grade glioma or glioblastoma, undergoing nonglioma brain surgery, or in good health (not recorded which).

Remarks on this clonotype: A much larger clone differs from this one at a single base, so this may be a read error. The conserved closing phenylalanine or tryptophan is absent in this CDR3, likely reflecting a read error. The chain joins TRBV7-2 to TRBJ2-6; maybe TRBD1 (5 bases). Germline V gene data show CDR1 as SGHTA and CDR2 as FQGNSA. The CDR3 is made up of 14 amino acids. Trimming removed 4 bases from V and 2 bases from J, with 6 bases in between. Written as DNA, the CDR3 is TGTGCCAGCAGCTCAGGGCCTGGGGCCAACGTCCTGACTCTC. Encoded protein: CASSSGPGANVLTL.

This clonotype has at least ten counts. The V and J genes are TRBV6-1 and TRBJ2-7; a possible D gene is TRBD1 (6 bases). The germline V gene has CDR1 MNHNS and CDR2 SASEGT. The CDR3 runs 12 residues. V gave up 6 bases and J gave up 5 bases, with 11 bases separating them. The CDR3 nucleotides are TGTGCCAGCAGCACAGGGTTCCACGAGCAGTACTTC. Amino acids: CASSTGFHEQYF.

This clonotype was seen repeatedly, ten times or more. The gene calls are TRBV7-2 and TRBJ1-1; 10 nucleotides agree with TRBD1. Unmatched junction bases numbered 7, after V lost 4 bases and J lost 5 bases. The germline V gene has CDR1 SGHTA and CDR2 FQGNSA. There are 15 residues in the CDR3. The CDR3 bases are TGTGCCAGCAGCTCTTGGACAGGGGGTTTTACTGAAGCTTTCTTT. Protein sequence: CASSSWTGGFTEAFF.

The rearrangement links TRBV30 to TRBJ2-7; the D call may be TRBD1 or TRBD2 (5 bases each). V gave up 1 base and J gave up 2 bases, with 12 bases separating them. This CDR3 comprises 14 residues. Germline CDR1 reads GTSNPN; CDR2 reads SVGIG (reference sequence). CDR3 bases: TGTGCCTGGAGTGCCGGGACCGCTACCTACGAGCAGTACTTC. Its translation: CAWSAGTATYEQYF.

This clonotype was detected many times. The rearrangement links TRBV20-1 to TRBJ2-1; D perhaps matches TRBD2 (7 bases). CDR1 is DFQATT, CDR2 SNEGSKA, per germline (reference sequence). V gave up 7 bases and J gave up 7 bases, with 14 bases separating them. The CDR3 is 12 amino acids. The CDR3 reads CSEGGASNEQFF. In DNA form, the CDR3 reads TGCAGTGAGGGGGGGGCGTCGAATGAGCAGTTCTTC.

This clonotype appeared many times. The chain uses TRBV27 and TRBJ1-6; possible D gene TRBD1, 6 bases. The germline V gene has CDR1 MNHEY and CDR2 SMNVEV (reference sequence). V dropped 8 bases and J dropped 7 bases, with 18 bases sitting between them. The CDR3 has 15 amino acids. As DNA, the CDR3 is TGTGCCAGCCAAAAACAGGGCATGAAAAATTCACCCCTCCACTTT. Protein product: CASQKQGMKNSPLHF.

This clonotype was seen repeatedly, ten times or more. In DNA, the CDR3 is TGTGCCAGCAGCCAATTTGGAAAGGCGGATACGCAGTATTTT. Its translation: CASSQFGKADTQYF. The chain joins TRBV3-1 to TRBJ2-3; no reliable D call. V was pared by 2 bases and J by 6 bases, with 12 bases between. Per the germline V gene, CDR1 is LGHDT and CDR2 is YNNKEL (reference sequence). The CDR3 loop spans 14 amino acids.

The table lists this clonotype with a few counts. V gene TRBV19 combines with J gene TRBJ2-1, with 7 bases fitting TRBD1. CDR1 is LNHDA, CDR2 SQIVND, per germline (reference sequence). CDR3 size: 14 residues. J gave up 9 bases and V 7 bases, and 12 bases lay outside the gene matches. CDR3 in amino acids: CASTSTGLGSEQFF. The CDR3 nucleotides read TGTGCCAGTACCTCGACAGGGTTAGGTAGTGAGCAGTTCTTC.

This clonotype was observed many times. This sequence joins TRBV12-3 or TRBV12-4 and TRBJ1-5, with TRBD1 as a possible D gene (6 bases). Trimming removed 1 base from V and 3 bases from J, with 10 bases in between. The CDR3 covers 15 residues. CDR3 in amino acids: CASSLDTGYNQPQHF. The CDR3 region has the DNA TGTGCCAGCAGTTTAGATACAGGGTACAATCAGCCCCAGCATTTT.

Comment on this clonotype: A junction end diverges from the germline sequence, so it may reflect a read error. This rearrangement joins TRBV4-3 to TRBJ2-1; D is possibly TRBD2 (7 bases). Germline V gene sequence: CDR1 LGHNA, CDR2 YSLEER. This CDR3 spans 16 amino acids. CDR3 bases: TGCGCCAGCAGCCCAATAGGGGGGGAACAGTACAGTGAGCAGTTCTTC. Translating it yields CASSPIGGEQYSEQFF.

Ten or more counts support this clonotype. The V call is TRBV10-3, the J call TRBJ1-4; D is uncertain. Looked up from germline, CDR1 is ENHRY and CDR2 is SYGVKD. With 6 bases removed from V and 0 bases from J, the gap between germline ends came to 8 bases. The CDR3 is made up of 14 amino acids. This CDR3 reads CAIREGTTNEKLFF. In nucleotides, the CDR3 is TGTGCCATCAGGGAGGGAACAACTAATGAAAAACTGTTTTTT.

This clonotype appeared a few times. CDR3 residues: CASSLVTVTSGETQYF. In nucleotides, the CDR3 is TGTGCCAGCAGCTTAGTAACAGTGACTAGCGGAGAGACCCAGTACTTC. This chain uses TRBV7-9 with TRBJ2-5, with 9 bases lining up with TRBD2. Germline loops: CDR1 SEHNR, CDR2 FQNEAQ (reference sequence). The junction had 7 bases not matched to a gene; V was cut back by 1 base and J by 4 bases. The CDR3 consists of 16 residues.

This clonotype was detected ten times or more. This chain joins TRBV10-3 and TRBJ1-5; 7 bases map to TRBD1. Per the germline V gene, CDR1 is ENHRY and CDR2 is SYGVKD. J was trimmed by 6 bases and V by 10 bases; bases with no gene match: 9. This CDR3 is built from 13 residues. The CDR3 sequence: CANSKGDSQPQHF. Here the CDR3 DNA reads TGTGCCAACTCTAAAGGGGACAGTCAGCCCCAGCATTTT.

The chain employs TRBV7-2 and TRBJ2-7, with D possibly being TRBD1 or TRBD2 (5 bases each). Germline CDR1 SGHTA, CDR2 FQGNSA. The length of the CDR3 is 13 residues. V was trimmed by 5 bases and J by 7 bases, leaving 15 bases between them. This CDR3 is CASSGGFHGEQYF. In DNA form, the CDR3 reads TGTGCCAGCAGCGGGGGATTCCACGGGGAGCAGTACTTC.

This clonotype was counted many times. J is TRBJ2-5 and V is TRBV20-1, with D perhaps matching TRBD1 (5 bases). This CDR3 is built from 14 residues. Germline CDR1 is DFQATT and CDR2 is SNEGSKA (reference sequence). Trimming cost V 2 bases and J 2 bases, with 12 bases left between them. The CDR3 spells CSARSGINQETQYF. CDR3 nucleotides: TGCAGTGCTAGATCAGGGATTAATCAAGAGACCCAGTACTTC.

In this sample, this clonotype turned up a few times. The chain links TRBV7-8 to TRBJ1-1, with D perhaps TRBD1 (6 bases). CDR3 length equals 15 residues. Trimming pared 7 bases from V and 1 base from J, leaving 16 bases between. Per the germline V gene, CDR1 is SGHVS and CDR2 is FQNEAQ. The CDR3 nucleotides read TGTGCCAGCACCGGGGGGGGCGGAGGGAACACTGAAGCTTTCTTT. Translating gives CASTGGGGGNTEAFF.

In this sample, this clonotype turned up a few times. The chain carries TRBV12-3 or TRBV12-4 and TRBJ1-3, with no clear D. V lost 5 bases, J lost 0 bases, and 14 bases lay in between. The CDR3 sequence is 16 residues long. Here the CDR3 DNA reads TGTGCCAGCAGTAACCCCGGGCCTGGCTCTGGAAACACCATATATTTT. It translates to CASSNPGPGSGNTIYF.

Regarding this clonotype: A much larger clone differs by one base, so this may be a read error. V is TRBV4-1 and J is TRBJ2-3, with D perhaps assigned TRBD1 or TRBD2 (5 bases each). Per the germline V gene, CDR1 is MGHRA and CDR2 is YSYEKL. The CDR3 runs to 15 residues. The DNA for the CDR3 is TGCGCCAGCATCCAAGGGGCTAGCCTACTAGATACGCAGTATTTT. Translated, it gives CASIQGASLLDTQYF.